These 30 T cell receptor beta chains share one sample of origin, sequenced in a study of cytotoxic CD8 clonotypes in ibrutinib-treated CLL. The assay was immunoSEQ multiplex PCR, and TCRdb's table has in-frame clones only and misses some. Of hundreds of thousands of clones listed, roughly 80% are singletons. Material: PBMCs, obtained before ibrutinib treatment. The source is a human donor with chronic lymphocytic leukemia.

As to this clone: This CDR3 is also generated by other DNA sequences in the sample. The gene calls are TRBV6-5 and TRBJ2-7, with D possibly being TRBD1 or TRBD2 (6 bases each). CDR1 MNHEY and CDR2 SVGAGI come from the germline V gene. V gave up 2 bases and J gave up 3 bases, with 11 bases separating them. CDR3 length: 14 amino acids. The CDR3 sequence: CASSYPGASYEQYF. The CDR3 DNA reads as TGTGCCAGCAGTTACCCGGGGGCAAGCTACGAGCAGTACTTC.

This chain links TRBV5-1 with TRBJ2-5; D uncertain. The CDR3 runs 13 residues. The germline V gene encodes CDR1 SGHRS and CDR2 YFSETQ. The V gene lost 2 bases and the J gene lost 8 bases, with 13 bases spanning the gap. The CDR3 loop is CASSFSTPRTQYF. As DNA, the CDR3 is TGCGCCAGCAGCTTTAGTACGCCTCGCACCCAGTACTTC.

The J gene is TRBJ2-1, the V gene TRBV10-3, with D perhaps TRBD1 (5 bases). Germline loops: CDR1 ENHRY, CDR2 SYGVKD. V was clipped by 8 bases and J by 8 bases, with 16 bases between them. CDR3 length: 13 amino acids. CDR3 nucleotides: TGTGCCATCGGAGACAGTCAAGTCTATGAGCAGTTCTTC. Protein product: CAIGDSQVYEQFF.

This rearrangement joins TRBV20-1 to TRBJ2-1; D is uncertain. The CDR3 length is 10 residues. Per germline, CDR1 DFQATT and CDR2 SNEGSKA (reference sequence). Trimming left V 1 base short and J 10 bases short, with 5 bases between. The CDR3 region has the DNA TGCAGTGCTAGAGTGGAGGAGCAGTTCTTC. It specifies CSARVEEQFF.

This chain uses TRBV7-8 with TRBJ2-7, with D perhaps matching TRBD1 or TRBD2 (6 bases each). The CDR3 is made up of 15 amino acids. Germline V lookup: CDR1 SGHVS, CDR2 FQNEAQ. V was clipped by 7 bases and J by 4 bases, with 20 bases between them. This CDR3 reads CASTARVGGGYEQYF. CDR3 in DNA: TGTGCCAGCACGGCTAGGGTGGGGGGCGGTTACGAGCAGTACTTC.

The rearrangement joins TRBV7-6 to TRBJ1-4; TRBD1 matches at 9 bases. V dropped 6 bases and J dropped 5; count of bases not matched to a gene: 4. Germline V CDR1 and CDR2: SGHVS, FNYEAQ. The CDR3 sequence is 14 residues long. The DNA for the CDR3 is TGTGCCAGCAGGGCCGGGACAGGGAATGAAAAACTGTTTTTT. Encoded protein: CASRAGTGNEKLFF.

CDR3 in DNA: TGTGCCAGCAGCGCGACCTCCCAGGGAGCTGGGGCCAACGTCCTGACTTTC. Translated: CASSATSQGAGANVLTF. The genes are TRBV9 and TRBJ2-6; D tentatively reads TRBD1 or TRBD2 (5 bases each). Germline CDR1 SGDLS, CDR2 YYNGEE. The CDR3 is made up of 17 amino acids. Trimming left V 3 bases short and J 2 bases short, with 15 bases between.

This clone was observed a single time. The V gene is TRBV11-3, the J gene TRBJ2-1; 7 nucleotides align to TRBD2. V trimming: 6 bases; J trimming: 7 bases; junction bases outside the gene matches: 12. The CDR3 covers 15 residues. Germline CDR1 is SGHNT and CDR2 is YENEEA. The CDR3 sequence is CASSREGGFANEQFF. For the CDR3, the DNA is TGTGCCAGCAGTCGAGAGGGAGGGTTTGCAAATGAGCAGTTCTTC.

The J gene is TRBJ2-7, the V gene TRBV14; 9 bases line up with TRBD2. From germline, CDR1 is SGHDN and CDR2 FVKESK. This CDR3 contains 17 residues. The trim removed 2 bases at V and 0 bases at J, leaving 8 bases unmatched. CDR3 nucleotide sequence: TGTGCCAGCAGCCAACTCGGGGGCGGGAGGGCCTCCTACGAGCAGTACTTC. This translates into CASSQLGGGRASYEQYF.

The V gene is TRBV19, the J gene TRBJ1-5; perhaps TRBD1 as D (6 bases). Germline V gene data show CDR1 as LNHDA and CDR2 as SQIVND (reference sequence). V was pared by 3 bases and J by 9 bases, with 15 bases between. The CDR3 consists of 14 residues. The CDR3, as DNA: TGTGCCAGTAGTATCCGGGACACTTCATCGCCCCAGCATTTT. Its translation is CASSIRDTSSPQHF.

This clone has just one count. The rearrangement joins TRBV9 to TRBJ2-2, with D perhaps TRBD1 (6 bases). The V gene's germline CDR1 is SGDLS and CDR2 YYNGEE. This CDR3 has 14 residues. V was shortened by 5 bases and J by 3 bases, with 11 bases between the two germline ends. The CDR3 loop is CASRTGTDTGELFF. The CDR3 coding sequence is TGTGCCAGCAGGACAGGAACGGACACCGGGGAGCTGTTTTTT.

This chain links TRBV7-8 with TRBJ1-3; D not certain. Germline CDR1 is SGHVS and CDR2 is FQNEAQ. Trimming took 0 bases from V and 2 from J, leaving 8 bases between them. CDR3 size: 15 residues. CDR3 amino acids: CASSLAPGAGNTIYF. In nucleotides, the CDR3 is TGTGCCAGCAGCTTAGCCCCGGGTGCTGGAAACACCATATATTTT.

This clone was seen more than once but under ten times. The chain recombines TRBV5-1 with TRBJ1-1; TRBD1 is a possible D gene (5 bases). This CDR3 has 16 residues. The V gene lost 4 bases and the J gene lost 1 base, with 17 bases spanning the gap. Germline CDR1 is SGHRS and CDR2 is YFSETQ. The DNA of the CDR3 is TGCGCCAGCAGCCCAGGGCCCGGGGCCTCGAACACTGAAGCTTTCTTT. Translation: CASSPGPGASNTEAFF.

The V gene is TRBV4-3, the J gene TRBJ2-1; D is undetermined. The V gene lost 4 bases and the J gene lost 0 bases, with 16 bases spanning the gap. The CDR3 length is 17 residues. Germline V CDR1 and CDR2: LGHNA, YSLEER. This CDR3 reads CASSRGTPASSYNEQFF. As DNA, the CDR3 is TGCGCCAGCAGCCGAGGAACCCCTGCAAGCTCCTACAATGAGCAGTTCTTC.

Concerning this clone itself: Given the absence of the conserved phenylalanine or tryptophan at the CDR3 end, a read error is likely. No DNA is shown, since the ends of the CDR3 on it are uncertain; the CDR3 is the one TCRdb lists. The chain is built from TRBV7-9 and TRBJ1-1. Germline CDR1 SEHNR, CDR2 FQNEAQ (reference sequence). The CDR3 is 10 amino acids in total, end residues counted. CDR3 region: CASSWTGVQL.

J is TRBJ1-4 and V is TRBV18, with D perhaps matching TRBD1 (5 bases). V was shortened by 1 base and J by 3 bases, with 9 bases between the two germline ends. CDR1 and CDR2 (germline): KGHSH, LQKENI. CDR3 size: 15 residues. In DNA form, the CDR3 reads TGTGCCAGCTCACCACTTAAAGGGGCTAATGAAAAACTGTTTTTT. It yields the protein CASSPLKGANEKLFF.

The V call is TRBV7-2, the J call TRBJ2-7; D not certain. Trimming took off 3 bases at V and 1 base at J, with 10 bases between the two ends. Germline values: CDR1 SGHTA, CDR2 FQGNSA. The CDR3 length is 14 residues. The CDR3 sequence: CASSFVRESYEQYF. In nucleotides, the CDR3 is TGTGCCAGCAGCTTCGTAAGGGAATCCTACGAGCAGTACTTC.

Written as DNA, the CDR3 is TGTGCCAGCAGCCACCTCGTAATTGGGGGTTACACAGATACGCAGTATTTT. The encoded protein is CASSHLVIGGYTDTQYF. The rearrangement joins TRBV27 to TRBJ2-3; TRBD1 or TRBD2 may be the D gene (5 bases each). V was trimmed by 6 bases and J by 2 bases, leaving 21 bases between them. Germline V gene data show CDR1 as MNHEY and CDR2 as SMNVEV (reference sequence). This CDR3 is 17 amino acids long.

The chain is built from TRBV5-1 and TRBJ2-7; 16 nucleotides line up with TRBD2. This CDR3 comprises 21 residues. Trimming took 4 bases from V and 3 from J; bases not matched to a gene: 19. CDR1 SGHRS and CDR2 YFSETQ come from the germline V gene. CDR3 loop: CASSLQLKRGLAGGKDYEQYF. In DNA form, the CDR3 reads TGCGCCAGCAGCCTCCAACTTAAACGGGGACTAGCGGGAGGGAAGGACTACGAGCAGTACTTC. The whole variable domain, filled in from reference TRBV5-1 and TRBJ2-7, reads KAGVTQTPRYLIKTRGQQVTLSCSPISGHRSVSWYQQTPGQGLQFLFEYFSETQRNKGNFPGRFSGRQFSNSRSEMNVSTLELGDSALYLCASSLQLKRGLAGGKDYEQYFGPGTRLTVT.

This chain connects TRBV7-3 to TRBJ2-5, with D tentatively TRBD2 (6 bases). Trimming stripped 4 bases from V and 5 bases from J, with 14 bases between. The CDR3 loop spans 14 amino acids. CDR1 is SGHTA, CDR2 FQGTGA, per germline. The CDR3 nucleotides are TGTGCCAGCAGCTATAGCGGTTGGGGGGAGACCCAGTACTTC. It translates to CASSYSGWGETQYF.

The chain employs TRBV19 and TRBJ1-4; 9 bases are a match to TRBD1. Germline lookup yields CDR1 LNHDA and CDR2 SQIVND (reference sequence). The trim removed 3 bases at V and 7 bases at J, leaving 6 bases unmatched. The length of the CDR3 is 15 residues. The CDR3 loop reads CASSMGQGQTEKLFF. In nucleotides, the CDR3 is TGTGCCAGTAGTATGGGACAGGGTCAAACTGAAAAACTGTTTTTT.

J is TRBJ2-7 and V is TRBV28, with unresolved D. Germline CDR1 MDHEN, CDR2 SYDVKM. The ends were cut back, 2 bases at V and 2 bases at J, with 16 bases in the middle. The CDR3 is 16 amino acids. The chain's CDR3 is CASSLIRTAPTYEQYF. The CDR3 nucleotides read TGTGCCAGCAGTTTAATAAGGACGGCGCCCACCTACGAGCAGTACTTC.

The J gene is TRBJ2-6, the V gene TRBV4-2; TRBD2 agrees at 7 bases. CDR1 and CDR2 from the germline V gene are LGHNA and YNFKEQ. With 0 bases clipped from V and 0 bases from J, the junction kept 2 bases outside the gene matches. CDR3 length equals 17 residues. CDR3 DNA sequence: TGTGCCAGCAGCCAAGAAGGGACTAACTCTGGGGCCAACGTCCTGACTTTC. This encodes CASSQEGTNSGANVLTF.

CDR3 region: CAWKPVSRMNTEAFF. The DNA of the CDR3 is TGTGCCTGGAAACCGGTCAGTAGAATGAACACTGAAGCTTTCTTT. The chain is built from TRBV30 and TRBJ1-1; no clear D. The V end was cut by 4 bases, the J end by 0 bases, with 15 bases between. The germline CDR1 and CDR2 sequences are GTSNPN and SVGIG (reference sequence). The CDR3 extends over 15 amino acids.

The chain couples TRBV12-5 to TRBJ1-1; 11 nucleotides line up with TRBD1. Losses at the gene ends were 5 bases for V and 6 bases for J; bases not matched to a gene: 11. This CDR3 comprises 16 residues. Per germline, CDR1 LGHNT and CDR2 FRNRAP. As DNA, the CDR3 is TGTGCTAGTGGTCTTGGGACAGGGGGAGAGGACGCTGAAGCTTTCTTT. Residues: CASGLGTGGEDAEAFF.

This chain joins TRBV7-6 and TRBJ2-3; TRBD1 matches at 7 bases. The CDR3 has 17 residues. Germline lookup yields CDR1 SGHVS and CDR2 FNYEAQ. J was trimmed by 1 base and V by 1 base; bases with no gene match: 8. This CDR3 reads CASSLVGWDRGTDTQYF. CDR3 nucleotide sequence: TGTGCCAGCAGCTTAGTTGGTTGGGACAGAGGCACAGATACGCAGTATTTT.

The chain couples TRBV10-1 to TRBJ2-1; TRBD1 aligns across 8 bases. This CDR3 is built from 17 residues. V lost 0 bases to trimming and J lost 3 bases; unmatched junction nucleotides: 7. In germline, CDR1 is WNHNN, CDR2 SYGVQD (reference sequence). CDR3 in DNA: TGCGCCAGCAGTGAGTCGACTCAGGGACAGGACTACAATGAGCAGTTCTTC. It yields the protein CASSESTQGQDYNEQFF.

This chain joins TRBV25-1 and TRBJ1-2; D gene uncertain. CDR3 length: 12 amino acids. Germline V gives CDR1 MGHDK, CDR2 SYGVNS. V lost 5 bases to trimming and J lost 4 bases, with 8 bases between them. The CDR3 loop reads CASSWQTYGYTF. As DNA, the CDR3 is TGTGCCAGCAGTTGGCAAACCTATGGCTACACCTTC.

The CDR3 sequence: CSARDYGYTF. CDR3 DNA sequence: TGCAGCGCCCGGGACTATGGCTACACCTTC. V gene TRBV29-1 combines with J gene TRBJ1-2; D uncertain. Trimming took off 7 bases at V and 3 bases at J, with 6 bases between the two ends. This CDR3 has 10 amino acids. Germline CDR1 SQVTM, CDR2 ANQGSEA.

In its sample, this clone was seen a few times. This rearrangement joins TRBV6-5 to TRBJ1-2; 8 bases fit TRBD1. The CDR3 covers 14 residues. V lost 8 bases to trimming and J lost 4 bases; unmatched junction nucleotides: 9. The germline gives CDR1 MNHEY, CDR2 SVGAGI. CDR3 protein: CASLPQGAFYGYTF. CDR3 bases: TGTGCCAGCCTTCCGCAGGGGGCGTTCTATGGCTACACCTTC.